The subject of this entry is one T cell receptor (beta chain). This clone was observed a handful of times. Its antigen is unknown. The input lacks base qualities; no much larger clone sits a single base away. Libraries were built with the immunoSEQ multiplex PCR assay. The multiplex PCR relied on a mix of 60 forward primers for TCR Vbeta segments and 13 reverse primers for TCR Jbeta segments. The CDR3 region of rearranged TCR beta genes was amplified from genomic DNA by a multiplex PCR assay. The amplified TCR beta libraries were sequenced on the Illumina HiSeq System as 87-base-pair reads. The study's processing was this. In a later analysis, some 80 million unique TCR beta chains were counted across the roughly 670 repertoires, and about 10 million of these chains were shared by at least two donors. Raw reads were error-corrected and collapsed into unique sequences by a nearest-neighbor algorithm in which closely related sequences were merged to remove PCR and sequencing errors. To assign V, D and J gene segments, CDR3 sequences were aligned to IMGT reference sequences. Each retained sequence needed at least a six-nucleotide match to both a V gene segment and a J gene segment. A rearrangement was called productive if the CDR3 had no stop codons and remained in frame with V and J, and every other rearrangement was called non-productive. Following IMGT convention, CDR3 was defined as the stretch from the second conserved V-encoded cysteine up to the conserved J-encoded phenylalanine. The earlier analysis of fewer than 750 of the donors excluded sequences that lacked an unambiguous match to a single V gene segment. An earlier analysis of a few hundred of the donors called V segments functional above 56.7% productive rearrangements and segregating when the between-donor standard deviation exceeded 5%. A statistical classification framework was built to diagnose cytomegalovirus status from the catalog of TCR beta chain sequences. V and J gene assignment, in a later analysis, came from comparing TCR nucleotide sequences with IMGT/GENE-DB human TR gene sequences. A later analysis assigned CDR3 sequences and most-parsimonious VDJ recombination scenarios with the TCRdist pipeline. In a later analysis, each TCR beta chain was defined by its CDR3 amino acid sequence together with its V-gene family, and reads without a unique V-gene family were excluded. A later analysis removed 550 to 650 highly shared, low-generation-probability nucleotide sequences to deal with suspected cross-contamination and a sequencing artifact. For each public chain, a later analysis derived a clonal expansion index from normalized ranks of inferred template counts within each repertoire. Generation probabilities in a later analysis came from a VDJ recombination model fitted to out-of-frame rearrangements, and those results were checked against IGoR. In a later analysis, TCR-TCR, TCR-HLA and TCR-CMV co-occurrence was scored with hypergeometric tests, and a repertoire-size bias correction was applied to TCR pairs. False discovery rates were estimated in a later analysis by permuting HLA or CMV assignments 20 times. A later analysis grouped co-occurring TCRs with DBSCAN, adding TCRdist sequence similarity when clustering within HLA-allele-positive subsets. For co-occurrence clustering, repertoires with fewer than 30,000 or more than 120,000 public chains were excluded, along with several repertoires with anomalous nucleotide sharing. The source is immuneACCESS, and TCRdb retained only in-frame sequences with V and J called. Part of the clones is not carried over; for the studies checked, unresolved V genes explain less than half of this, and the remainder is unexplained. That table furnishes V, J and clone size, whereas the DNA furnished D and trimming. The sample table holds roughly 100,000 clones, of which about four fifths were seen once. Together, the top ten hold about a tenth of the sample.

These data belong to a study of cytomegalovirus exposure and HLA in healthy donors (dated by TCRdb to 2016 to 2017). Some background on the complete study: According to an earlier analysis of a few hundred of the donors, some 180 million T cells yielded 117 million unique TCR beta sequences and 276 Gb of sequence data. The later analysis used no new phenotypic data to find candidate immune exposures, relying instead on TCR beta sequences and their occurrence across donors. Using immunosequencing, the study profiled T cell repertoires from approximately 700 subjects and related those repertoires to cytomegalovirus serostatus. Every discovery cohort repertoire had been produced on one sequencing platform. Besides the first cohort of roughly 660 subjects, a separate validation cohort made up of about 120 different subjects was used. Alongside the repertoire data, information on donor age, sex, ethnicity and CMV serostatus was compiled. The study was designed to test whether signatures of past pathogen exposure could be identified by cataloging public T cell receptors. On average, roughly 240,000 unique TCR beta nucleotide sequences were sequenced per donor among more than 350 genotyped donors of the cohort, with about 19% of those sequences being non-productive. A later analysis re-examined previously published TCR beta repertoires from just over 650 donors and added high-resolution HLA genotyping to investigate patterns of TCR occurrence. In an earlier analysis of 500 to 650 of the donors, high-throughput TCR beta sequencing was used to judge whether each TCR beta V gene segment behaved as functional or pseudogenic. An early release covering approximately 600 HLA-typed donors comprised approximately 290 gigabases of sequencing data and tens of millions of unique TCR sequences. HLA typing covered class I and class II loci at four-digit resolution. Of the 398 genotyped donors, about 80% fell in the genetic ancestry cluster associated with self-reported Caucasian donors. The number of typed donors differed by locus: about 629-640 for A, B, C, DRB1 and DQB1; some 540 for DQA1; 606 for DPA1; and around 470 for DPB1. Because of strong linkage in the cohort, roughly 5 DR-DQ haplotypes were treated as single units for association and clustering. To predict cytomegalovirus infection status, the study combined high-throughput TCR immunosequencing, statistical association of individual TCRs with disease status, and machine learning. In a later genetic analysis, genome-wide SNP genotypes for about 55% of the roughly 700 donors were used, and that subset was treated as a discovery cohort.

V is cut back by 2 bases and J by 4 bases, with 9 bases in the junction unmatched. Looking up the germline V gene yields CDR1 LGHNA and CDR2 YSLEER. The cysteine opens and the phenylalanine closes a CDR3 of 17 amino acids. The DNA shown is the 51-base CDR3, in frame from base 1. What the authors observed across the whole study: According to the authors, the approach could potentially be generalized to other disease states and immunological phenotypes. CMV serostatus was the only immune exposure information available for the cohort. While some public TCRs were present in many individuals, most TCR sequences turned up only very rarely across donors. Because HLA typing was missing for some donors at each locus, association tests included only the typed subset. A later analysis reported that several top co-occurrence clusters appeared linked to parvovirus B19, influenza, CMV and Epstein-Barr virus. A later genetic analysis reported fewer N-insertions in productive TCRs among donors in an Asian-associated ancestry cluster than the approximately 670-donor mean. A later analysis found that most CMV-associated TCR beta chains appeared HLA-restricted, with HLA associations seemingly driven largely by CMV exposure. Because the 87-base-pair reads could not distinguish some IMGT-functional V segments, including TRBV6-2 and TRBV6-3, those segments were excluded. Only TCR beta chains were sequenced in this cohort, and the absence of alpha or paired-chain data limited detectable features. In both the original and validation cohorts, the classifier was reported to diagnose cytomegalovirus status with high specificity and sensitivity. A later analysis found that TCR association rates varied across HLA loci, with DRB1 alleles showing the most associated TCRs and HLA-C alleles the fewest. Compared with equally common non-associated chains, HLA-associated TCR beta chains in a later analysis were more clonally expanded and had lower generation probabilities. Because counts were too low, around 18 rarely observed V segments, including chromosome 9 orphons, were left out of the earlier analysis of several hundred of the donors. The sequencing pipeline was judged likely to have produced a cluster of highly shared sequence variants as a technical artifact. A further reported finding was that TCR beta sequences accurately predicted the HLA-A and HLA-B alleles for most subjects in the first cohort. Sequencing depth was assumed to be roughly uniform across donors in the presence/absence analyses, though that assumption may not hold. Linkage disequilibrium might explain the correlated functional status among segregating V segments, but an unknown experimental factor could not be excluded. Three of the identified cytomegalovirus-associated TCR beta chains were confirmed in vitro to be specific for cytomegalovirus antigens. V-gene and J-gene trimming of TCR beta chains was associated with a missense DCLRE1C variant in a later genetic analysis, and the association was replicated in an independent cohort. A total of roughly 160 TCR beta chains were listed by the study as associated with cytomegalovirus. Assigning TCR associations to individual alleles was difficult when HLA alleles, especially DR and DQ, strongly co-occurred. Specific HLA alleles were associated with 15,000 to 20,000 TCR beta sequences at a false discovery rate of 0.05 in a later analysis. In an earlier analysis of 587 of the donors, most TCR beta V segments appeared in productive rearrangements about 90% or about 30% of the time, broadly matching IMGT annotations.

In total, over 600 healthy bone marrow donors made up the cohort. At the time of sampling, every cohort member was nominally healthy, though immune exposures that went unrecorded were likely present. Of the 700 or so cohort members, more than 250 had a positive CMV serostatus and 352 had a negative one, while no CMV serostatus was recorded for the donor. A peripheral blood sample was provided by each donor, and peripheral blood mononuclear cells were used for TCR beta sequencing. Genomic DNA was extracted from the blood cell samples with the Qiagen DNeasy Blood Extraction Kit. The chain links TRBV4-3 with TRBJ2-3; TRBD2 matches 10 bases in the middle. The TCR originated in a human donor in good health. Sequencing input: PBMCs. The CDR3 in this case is CASSQQLAGLFPDTQYF. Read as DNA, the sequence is TGCGCCAGCAGCCAACAACTAGCGGGGTTATTTCCAGATACGCAGTATTTT.